The present TCR beta chain was sequenced within a study of blood T cell repertoires in COVID-19. Study as a whole: Samples taken during acute and convalescent COVID-19 were collected in the United States, Italy and Spain.

CDR1 is SNHLY, CDR2 FYNNEI, per germline. V lost 3 bases and J 0 bases, leaving 15 bases between the germline ends. The CDR3 totals 17 residues. Original methodology: How many nucleated cells were present was estimated from reference gene primer amplification. Data came from immunoSEQ multiplex PCR; TCRdb stores just in-frame clones and leaves some out. V, J and clone size are those of that table, while D and trimming were read from the DNA. The sample contains some 90,000 clones, 89% of which appear only once. The gene calls are TRBV2 and TRBJ2-1; a weak D match, TRBD2 (6 bases). The receptor was derived from a man aged 50 to 60 with acute or convalescent COVID-19. The sequenced material came from peripheral blood. CDR3: CASSDLFRGSSYNEQFF. The CDR3 DNA follows: TGTGCCAGCAGTGACCTATTTCGGGGGAGCTCCTACAATGAGCAGTTCTTC.